Listed below are T cell receptor beta chains from one sample, sequenced in a study of cytomegalovirus exposure and HLA in healthy donors. Repertoires were generated with immunoSEQ multiplex PCR, while TCRdb's copy carries only in-frame clones and drops some. The profile covers about 160,000 clones, with approximately 80% appearing a single time and about 9.6% taken by the ten largest. What was sequenced was PBMCs. The receptors were gathered from a man aged 18 to 30 in good health and CMV-seropositive. CDR3s include the opening cysteine and the closing phenylalanine or tryptophan. D genes are given only for firm matches. Not all rows give a size; the values are once, few, many and, for expanded clones, a class.

>few|TRBD1|TRBV7-8|TRBJ2-5
CASSPRTGAGGEETQYF
TGTGCCAGCAGCCCTCGGACAGGGGCCGGAGGCGAAGAGACCCAGTACTTC
>-|-|TRBV9|TRBJ2-1
CASSVVGGQSNEQFF
TGTGCCAGCAGCGTAGTCGGCGGGCAGTCAAATGAGCAGTTCTTC
>-|-|TRBV5-8|TRBJ1-4
CASSLARVSLNNEKLFF
TGTGCCAGCAGCTTGGCCCGGGTATCTCTTAACAATGAAAAACTGTTTTTT
>few|TRBD1|TRBV11-1|TRBJ2-7
CASSPGGRTDEQYF
TGTGCCAGCAGTCCAGGGGGCCGCACAGACGAGCAGTACTTC
>-|-|TRBV5-1|TRBJ2-1
CASSFGQPNEQFF
TGCGCCAGCAGCTTTGGCCAACCCAATGAGCAGTTCTTC
>few|TRBD2|TRBV9|TRBJ2-2
CASSSRLAGATNTGELFF
TGTGCCAGCAGCTCGAGACTAGCGGGGGCCACGAACACCGGGGAGCTGTTTTTT
>-|-|TRBV4-1|TRBJ1-6
CASSQLWPTNNSPLHF
TGCGCCAGCAGCCAATTGTGGCCGACTAATAATTCACCCCTCCACTTT
>-|TRBD1|TRBV6-5|TRBJ1-3
CASSHRDREGNTIYF
TGTGCCAGCAGTCACCGGGACAGGGAGGGAAACACCATATATTTT
>once|TRBD2|TRBV5-1|TRBJ2-7
CASSLNPGGPISYEQYF
TGCGCCAGCAGCTTGAATCCGGGAGGGCCAATTTCCTACGAGCAGTACTTC
>-|TRBD1|TRBV5-1|TRBJ1-2
CASSSGQRENGYTF
TGCGCCAGCAGCTCGGGACAGAGAGAAAATGGCTACACCTTC
>few|TRBD1|TRBV9|TRBJ2-3
CASSVGDSLSTDTQYF
TGTGCCAGCAGCGTAGGGGACAGCCTTAGCACAGATACGCAGTATTTT
>-|TRBD1|TRBV9|TRBJ1-1
CASSPRTGMGTEAFF
TGTGCCAGCAGCCCAAGGACAGGGATGGGCACTGAAGCTTTCTTT
>-|-|TRBV13|TRBJ1-1
CASSLGGKGSPEAFF
TGTGCCAGCAGCTTGGGGGGGAAGGGATCTCCTGAAGCTTTCTTT
>-|-|TRBV9|TRBJ2-3
CASSVNRLKSTDTQYF
TGTGCCAGCAGCGTAAACAGGTTAAAGAGCACAGATACGCAGTATTTT
>-|-|TRBV19|TRBJ1-4
CASSGPVGGFF
TGTGCCAGTAGTGGACCGGTTGGAGGGTTTTTT
>-|-|TRBV11-2|TRBJ2-5
CASSQGLGETQYF
TGTGCCAGCAGCCAGGGTTTGGGGGAGACCCAGTACTTC
>-|-|TRBV11-1|TRBJ2-6
CASSLVTGAGANVLTF
TGTGCCAGCAGCTTAGTTACGGGGGCTGGGGCCAACGTCCTGACTTTC
>-|-|TRBV15|TRBJ1-5
CATSRPTGYSNQPQHF
TGTGCCACCAGCCGTCCCACAGGGTATAGCAATCAGCCCCAGCATTTT
>-|TRBD2|TRBV5-1|TRBJ2-5
CASSLSGSGGQETQYF
TGCGCCAGCAGCTTAAGTGGTAGCGGGGGCCAAGAGACCCAGTACTTC
>-|TRBD1|TRBV7-8|TRBJ2-1
CASRPDRGAYNEQFF
TGTGCCAGCCGGCCCGACAGGGGAGCCTACAATGAGCAGTTCTTC
>-|TRBD2|TRBV4-1|TRBJ2-7
CASSHGTSSYEQYF
TGCGCCAGCAGCCACGGGACTAGCTCCTACGAGCAGTACTTC
>-|TRBD1|TRBV2|TRBJ2-3
CASSVDRGSDTQYF
TGTGCCAGCAGCGTCGACAGGGGATCAGATACGCAGTATTTT